Listed here is a single T cell receptor beta chain. Its matching antigen is unknown. The data were taken from a study of monozygotic twins with inflammatory bowel disease. Notes on the study in general: No difference in repertoire similarity was seen between concordant and discordant twins, possibly because power was limited. It was in IBD patients that TCRbeta diversity (inverse Simpson) was lower than in healthy co-twins.

TCRdb re-called the 5' RACE reads; every CDR3 protein appears as one record, without DNA. This specimen shows approximately 340,000 distinct CDR3 sequences; the ten leading clones hold around 2%. Source material: blood. The clonotype comes from a human donor with ulcerative colitis or Crohn's disease, or a healthy co-twin of an affected twin (not recorded which).

The CDR3 region is CASSYRRSSNQPQHF. The chain couples TRBV28 to TRBJ1-5; the D call from TCRdb, TRBD1, cannot be confirmed without DNA. Per germline, CDR1 MDHEN and CDR2 SYDVKM. The CDR3 is 15 amino acids.